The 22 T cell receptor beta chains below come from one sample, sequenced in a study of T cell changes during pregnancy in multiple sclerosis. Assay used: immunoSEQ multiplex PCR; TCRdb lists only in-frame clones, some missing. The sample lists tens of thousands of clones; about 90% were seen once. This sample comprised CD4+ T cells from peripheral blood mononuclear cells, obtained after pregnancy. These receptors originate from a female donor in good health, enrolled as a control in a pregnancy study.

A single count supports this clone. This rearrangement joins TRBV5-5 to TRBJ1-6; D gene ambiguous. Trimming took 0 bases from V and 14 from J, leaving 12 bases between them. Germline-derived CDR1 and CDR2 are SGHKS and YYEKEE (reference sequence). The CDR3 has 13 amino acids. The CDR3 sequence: CASSLEPTGALHF. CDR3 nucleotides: TGTGCCAGCAGCTTGGAGCCCACCGGAGCCCTCCACTTT.

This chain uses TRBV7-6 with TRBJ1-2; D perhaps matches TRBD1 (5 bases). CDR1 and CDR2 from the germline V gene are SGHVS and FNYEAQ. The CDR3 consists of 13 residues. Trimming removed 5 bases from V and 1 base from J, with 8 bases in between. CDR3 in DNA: TGTGCCAGCAGCCTGGACATTAACTATGGCTACACCTTC. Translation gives CASSLDINYGYTF.

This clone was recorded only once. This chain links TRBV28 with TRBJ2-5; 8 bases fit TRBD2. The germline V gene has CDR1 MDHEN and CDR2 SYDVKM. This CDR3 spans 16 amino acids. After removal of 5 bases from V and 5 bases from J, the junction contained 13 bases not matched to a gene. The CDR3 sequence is CASSGRTRGGGETQYF. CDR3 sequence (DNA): TGTGCCAGCAGTGGCCGGACACGGGGGGGTGGTGAGACCCAGTACTTC.

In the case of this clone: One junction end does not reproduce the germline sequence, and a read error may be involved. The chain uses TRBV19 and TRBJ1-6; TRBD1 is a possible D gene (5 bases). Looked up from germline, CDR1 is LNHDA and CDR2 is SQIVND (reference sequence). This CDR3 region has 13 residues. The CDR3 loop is CASNRILNSPLHF. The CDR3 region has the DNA TGTGCAAGTAACAGGATTTTGAATTCACCCCTCCACTTT.

CDR3 sequence: CASTGSGGSQSYNEQFF. The CDR3 DNA follows: TGTGCCAGCACCGGCTCGGGAGGCTCCCAATCCTACAATGAGCAGTTCTTC. This chain joins TRBV9 and TRBJ2-1, with 7 nucleotides matching TRBD2. V shed 6 bases and J 1 base; nucleotides not matched to a gene: 13. The CDR3 has 17 residues. The germline gives CDR1 SGDLS, CDR2 YYNGEE.

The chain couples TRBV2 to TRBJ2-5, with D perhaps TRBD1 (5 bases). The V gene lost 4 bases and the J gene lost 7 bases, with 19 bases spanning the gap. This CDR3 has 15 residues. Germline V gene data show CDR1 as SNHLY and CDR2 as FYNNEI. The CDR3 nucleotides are TGTGCCAGCAGTGTGGGCAGGGCAGGCCTAGGGACCCAGTACTTC. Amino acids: CASSVGRAGLGTQYF.

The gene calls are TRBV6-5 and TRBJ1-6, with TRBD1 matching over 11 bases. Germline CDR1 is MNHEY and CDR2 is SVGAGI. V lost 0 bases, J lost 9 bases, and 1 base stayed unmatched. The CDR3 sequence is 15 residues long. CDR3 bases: TGTGCCAGCAGTTACTCGGGACAGGGGGGTTCACCCCTCCACTTT. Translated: CASSYSGQGGSPLHF.

CDR3 DNA: TGTGCCAGCATATCCCACCTTTCGAGTCCGGGGGAGCTGTTTTTT. It translates to CASISHLSSPGELFF. This sequence joins TRBV6-5 and TRBJ2-2, with D hard to call. The V gene lost 7 bases and the J gene lost 8 bases, with 20 bases spanning the gap. From germline, CDR1 is MNHEY and CDR2 SVGAGI. This CDR3 is built from 15 residues.

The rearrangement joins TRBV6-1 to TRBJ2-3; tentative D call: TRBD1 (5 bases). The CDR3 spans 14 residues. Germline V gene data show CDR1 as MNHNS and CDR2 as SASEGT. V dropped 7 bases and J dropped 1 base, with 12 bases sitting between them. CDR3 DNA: TGTGCCAGCAAATGGGAAGGGGGCACAGATACGCAGTATTTT. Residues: CASKWEGGTDTQYF.

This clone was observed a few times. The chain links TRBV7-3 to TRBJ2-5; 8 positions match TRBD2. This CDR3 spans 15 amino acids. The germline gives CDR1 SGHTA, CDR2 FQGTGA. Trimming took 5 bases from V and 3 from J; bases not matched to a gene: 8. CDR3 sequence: CASSRGGAGEETQYF. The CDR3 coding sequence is TGTGCCAGCAGCCGTGGGGGAGCGGGGGAAGAGACCCAGTACTTC.

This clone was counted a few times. The CDR3 DNA reads as TGTGCCAGCAGTTATGTATCAGACGGGGGGCAGTTCTTC. This gives the protein CASSYVSDGGQFF. The chain uses TRBV6-6 and TRBJ2-1; a weak D match, TRBD2 (6 bases). CDR3 length: 13 residues. Germline CDR1 is MNHNY and CDR2 is SVGAGI (reference sequence). The V end was cut by 3 bases, the J end by 12 bases, with 15 bases between.

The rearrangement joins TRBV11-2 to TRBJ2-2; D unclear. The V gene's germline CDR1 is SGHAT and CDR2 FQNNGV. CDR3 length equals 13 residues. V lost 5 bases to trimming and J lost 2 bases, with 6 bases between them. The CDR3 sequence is CASSPSNTGELFF. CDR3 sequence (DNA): TGTGCCAGCAGCCCTTCTAACACCGGGGAGCTGTTTTTT.

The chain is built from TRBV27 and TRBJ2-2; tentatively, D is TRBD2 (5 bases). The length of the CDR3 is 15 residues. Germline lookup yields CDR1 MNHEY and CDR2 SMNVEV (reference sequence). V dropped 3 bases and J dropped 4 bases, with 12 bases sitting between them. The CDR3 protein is CASSFLPRGTGELFF. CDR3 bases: TGTGCCAGCAGTTTTTTACCCCGGGGCACCGGGGAGCTGTTTTTT.

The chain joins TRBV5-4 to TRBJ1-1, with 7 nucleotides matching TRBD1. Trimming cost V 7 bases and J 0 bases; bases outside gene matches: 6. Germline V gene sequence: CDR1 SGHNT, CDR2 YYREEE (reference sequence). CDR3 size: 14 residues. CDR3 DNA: TGTGCCAGCGGTACGACAGGGTTGAACACTGAAGCTTTCTTT. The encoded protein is CASGTTGLNTEAFF.

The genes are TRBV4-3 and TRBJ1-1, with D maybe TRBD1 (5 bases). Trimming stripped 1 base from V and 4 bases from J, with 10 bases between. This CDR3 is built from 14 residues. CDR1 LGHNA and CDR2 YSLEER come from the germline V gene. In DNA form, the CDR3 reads TGCGCCAGCAGCCAAGTTGCAGGGCGCACTGAAGCTTTCTTT. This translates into CASSQVAGRTEAFF.

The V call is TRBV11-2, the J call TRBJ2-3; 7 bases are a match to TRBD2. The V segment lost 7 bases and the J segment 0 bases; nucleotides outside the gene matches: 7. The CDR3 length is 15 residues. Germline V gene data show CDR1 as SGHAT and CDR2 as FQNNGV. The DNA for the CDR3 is TGTGCCAGCAAGTCACCGGGGGGTAGCACAGATACGCAGTATTTT. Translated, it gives CASKSPGGSTDTQYF.

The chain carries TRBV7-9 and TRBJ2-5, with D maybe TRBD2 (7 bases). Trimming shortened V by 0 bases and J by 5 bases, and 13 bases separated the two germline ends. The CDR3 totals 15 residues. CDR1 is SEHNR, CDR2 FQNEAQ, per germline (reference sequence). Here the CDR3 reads CASSLAGAAGETQYF. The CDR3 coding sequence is TGTGCCAGCAGCTTAGCGGGGGCAGCGGGGGAGACCCAGTACTTC.

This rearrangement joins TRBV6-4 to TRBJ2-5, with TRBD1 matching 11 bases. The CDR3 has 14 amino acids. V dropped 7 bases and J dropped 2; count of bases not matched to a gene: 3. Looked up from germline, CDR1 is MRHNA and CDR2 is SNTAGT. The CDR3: CASMDRGRQETQYF. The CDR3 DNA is TGTGCCAGCATGGACAGGGGGCGTCAAGAGACCCAGTACTTC.

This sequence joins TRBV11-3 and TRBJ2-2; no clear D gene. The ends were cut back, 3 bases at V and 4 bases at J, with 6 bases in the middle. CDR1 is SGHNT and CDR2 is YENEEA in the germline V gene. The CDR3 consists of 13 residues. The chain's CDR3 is CASSFTLTGELFF. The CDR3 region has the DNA TGTGCCAGCAGCTTTACTCTCACCGGGGAGCTGTTTTTT.

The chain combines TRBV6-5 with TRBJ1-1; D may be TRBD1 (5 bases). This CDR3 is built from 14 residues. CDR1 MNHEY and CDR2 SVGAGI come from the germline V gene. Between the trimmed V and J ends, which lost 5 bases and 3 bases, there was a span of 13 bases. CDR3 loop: CASSGGGSYTEAFF. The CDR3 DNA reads TGTGCCAGCAGTGGGGGGGGGTCGTACACTGAAGCTTTCTTT.

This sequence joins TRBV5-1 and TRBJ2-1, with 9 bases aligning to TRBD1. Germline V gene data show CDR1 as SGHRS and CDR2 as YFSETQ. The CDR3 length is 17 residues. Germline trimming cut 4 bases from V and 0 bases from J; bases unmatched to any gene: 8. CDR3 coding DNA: TGCGCCAGCAGCAACGGGACAGGGCGGGTCTCCTACAATGAGCAGTTCTTC. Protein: CASSNGTGRVSYNEQFF. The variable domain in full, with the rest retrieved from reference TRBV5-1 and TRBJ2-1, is KAGVTQTPRYLIKTRGQQVTLSCSPISGHRSVSWYQQTPGQGLQFLFEYFSETQRNKGNFPGRFSGRQFSNSRSEMNVSTLELGDSALYLCASSNGTGRVSYNEQFFGPGTRLTVL.

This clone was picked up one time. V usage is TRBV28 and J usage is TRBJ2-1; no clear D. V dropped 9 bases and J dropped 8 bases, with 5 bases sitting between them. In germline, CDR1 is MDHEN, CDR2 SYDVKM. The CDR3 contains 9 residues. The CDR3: CASGHEQFF. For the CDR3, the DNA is TGTGCCAGTGGGCATGAGCAGTTCTTC.